Below are 27 T cell receptor beta chains sequenced from a single sample in a study of blood T cell repertoires in COVID-19. The table came from immunoSEQ multiplex PCR; TCRdb's copy has only in-frame clones and leaves some out. This repertoire shows approximately 110,000 clones, roughly 84% found once; its top ten account for about 7.3%. The material sequenced was peripheral blood. The receptors here all came from a woman in her thirties or forties with acute or convalescent COVID-19.

The J gene is TRBJ2-7, the V gene TRBV19; tentative D call: TRBD2 (6 bases). Trimming cost V 1 base and J 2 bases, with 12 bases left between them. The germline V gene has CDR1 LNHDA and CDR2 SQIVND (reference sequence). This CDR3 region has 15 residues. CDR3 DNA: TGTGCCAGTAGTATAGGGATGCGGGGTACCTACGAGCAGTACTTC. Protein product: CASSIGMRGTYEQYF. The full variable domain, its missing parts supplied by reference TRBV19 and TRBJ2-7, is DGGITQSPKYLFRKEGQNVTLSCEQNLNHDAMYWYRQDPGQGLRLIYYSQIVNDFQKGDIAEGYSVSREKKESFPLTVTSAQKNPTAFYLCASSIGMRGTYEQYFGPGTRLTVT.

V is TRBV5-1 and J is TRBJ2-5, with 7 positions matching TRBD1. There are 14 residues in the CDR3. Per germline, CDR1 SGHRS and CDR2 YFSETQ. V gave up 3 bases and J gave up 2 bases; unmatched junction bases: 4. The chain's CDR3 is CASSSRDSQETQYF. In DNA, the CDR3 is TGCGCCAGCAGCTCCAGGGACAGTCAAGAGACCCAGTACTTC.

J is TRBJ1-2 and V is TRBV29-1; D gene ambiguous. V lost 0 bases and J lost 9, with 11 bases in between. CDR1 is SQVTM and CDR2 is ANQGSEA in the germline V gene. The CDR3 has 12 amino acids. The CDR3 DNA follows: TGCAGCGTTGAAGATGTCGGGTCGAGCTACACCTTC. Translating gives CSVEDVGSSYTF.

V usage is TRBV5-6 and J usage is TRBJ1-3; a weak D match, TRBD1 (5 bases). Germline CDR1 and CDR2: SGHDT and YYEEEE. The CDR3 spans 17 residues. V was shortened by 4 bases and J by 0 bases, with 17 bases between the two germline ends. The CDR3 sequence is CASSKFGGLSSGNTIYF. The CDR3 DNA sequence: TGTGCCAGCAGCAAATTCGGGGGGTTGAGCTCTGGAAACACCATATATTTT. The full variable domain, its missing parts supplied by reference TRBV5-6 and TRBJ1-3, is DAGVTQSPTHLIKTRGQQVTLRCSPKSGHDTVSWYQQALGQGPQFIFQYYEEEERQRGNFPDRFSGHQFPNYSSELNVNALLLGDSALYLCASSKFGGLSSGNTIYFGEGSWLTVV.

A remark on this clone: Compared with germline, one end of the junction differs, possibly owing to a read error. The chain joins TRBV7-2 to TRBJ2-1; no clear D gene. Germline CDR1 reads SGHTA; CDR2 reads FQGNSA. The CDR3 is 11 residues long. The DNA for the CDR3 is TGTGCCAGCAGCTCCTCCAATGAGCAGTTCTTC. Protein product: CASSSSNEQFF. The variable domain in full, with the rest retrieved from reference TRBV7-2 and TRBJ2-1, is GAGVSQSPSNKVTEKGKDVELRCDPISGHTALYWYRQSLGQGLEFLIYFQGNSAPDKSGLPSDRFSAERTGGSVSTLTIQRTQQEDSAVYLCASSSSNEQFFGPGTRLTVL.

This sequence joins TRBV9 and TRBJ2-3; no clear D. V dropped 1 base and J dropped 11 bases, with 11 bases sitting between them. The CDR3 extends over 12 amino acids. Germline V CDR1 and CDR2: SGDLS, YYNGEE. The CDR3 loop reads CASSVNPIEQYF. CDR3 in DNA: TGTGCCAGCAGCGTAAACCCCATAGAGCAGTATTTT.

The V call is TRBV9, the J call TRBJ2-1; TRBD2 aligns across 8 bases. Germline V gene sequence: CDR1 SGDLS, CDR2 YYNGEE. V trimming: 0 bases; J trimming: 12 bases; junction bases outside the gene matches: 5. CDR3 size: 13 residues. The CDR3 sequence is CASSVAGGGMQFF. The CDR3 DNA is TGTGCCAGCAGCGTAGCGGGGGGGGGAATGCAGTTCTTC.

This chain uses TRBV23-1 with TRBJ1-4, with D perhaps TRBD1 (5 bases). TRBV23-1 belongs to the ORF category, with a function that is uncertain. The V and J ends lost 4 bases and 17 bases respectively, with 11 bases between them. The CDR3 is 10 residues long. The chain's CDR3 is CASSRGLRFF. CDR3 nucleotides: TGCGCCAGCAGTCGGGGACTGCGTTTTTTT.

The rearrangement joins TRBV25-1 to TRBJ2-3; maybe TRBD2 (7 bases). Germline assignment: CDR1 MGHDK and CDR2 SYGVNS. V dropped 5 bases and J dropped 4 bases, with 16 bases sitting between them. CDR3 length equals 15 residues. CDR3 in amino acids: CASSLGGGRADTQYF. CDR3 DNA: TGTGCCAGCAGTTTAGGCGGGGGCCGGGCAGATACGCAGTATTTT.

V usage is TRBV6-2 or TRBV6-3 and J usage is TRBJ2-1; D is ambiguous. CDR3 size: 14 residues. V lost 3 bases to trimming and J lost 10 bases, with 16 bases between them. Per the germline V gene, CDR1 is MNHEY and CDR2 is SVGEGT. The CDR3 reads CASSYPPRVVEQFF. The CDR3 DNA follows: TGTGCCAGCAGTTATCCCCCCCGGGTCGTAGAGCAGTTCTTC.

The J gene is TRBJ1-3, the V gene TRBV6-5; D not resolved. The germline V and J ends were trimmed by 5 bases and 0 bases, with 11 bases remaining between them. The length of the CDR3 is 15 residues. CDR1 is MNHEY, CDR2 SVGAGI, per germline. The CDR3 reads CASSQSMFSGNTIYF. The CDR3 DNA follows: TGTGCCAGCAGTCAATCTATGTTCTCTGGAAACACCATATATTTT.

V is TRBV6-6 and J is TRBJ2-2, with a possible D match to TRBD2 (6 bases). CDR1 and CDR2 from the germline V gene are MNHNY and SVGAGI (reference sequence). The V end lost 5 bases, the J end lost 3 bases, and 16 bases lay between the germline ends. The CDR3 covers 16 residues. CDR3 in amino acids: CASSLQTGGDTGELFF. CDR3 nucleotide sequence: TGTGCCAGCAGTCTCCAAACTGGAGGGGACACCGGGGAGCTGTTTTTT.

In its sample, this clone ranks as medium-sized. CDR3 sequence reads: CASSPRTGNTEAFF. In nucleotides, the CDR3 is TGTGCCAGCAGCCCTCGGACAGGGAACACTGAAGCTTTCTTT. J is TRBJ1-1 and V is TRBV4-2, with 7 nucleotides matching TRBD1. V shed 4 bases and J 1 base; nucleotides not matched to a gene: 3. This CDR3 spans 14 amino acids. The germline CDR1 and CDR2 sequences are LGHNA and YNFKEQ.

The chain uses TRBV7-8 and TRBJ1-3; D gene uncertain. In germline, CDR1 is SGHVS, CDR2 FQNEAQ. The V end lost 2 bases, the J end lost 0 bases, and 5 bases lay between the germline ends. This CDR3 comprises 14 residues. The CDR3 DNA reads TGTGCCAGCAGCTTACGGGACTCTGGAAACACCATATATTTT. It translates to CASSLRDSGNTIYF. Full variable domain (rest looked up from reference TRBV7-8 and TRBJ1-3): GAGVSQSPRYKVAKRGQDVALRCDPISGHVSLFWYQQALGQGPEFLTYFQNEAQLDKSGLPSDRFFAERPEGSVSTLKIQRTQQEDSAVYLCASSLRDSGNTIYFGEGSWLTVV.

In nucleotides, the CDR3 is TGTGCCTGGAGTGTGGGACAGAGGGATACGCAGTATTTT. This gives the protein CAWSVGQRDTQYF. The chain joins TRBV30 to TRBJ2-3; 7 bases line up with TRBD1. Germline loops: CDR1 GTSNPN, CDR2 SVGIG (reference sequence). This CDR3 comprises 13 residues. Trimming cost V 0 bases and J 6 bases; bases outside gene matches: 3.

V and J are TRBV5-6 and TRBJ2-1; weak D call: TRBD2 (5 bases). Germline-derived CDR1 and CDR2 are SGHDT and YYEEEE. V was cut by 1 base and J by 6 bases, with 14 bases left in between. The CDR3 contains 15 residues. CDR3 region: CASSLNRASGNEQFF. The DNA of the CDR3 is TGTGCCAGCAGCTTGAATCGGGCAAGCGGCAATGAGCAGTTCTTC.

The V and J genes are TRBV10-3 and TRBJ1-3, with 9 bases that match TRBD1. The CDR3 consists of 14 residues. Germline lookup yields CDR1 ENHRY and CDR2 SYGVKD. The J segment lost 7 bases and the V segment lost 8 bases, leaving 9 bases of the junction unmatched. This CDR3 is CAIRAGTGMNTIYF. The CDR3 DNA follows: TGTGCCATCCGGGCCGGGACAGGGATGAACACCATATATTTT.

This clone was counted a single time. The CDR3 protein is CASRRGGPQRVYTF. The CDR3 DNA follows: TGTGCCAGTAGGCGGGGAGGCCCACAAAGGGTCTACACCTTC. V is TRBV19 and J is TRBJ1-2; no definite D call. The CDR3 covers 14 residues. Trimming shortened V by 6 bases and J by 10 bases, and 21 bases separated the two germline ends. CDR1 and CDR2 (germline): LNHDA, SQIVND (reference sequence).

This rearrangement joins TRBV30 to TRBJ2-7, with TRBD1 as a possible D gene (5 bases). This CDR3 comprises 13 residues. V was clipped by 2 bases and J by 7 bases, with 15 bases between them. Germline assignment: CDR1 GTSNPN and CDR2 SVGIG (reference sequence). The CDR3 region has the DNA TGTGCCTGGAGTAATATAGGGGTGGGTGAGCAGTACTTC. This codes for CAWSNIGVGEQYF.

The V gene is TRBV5-1, the J gene TRBJ1-1, with D unresolved. V dropped 1 base and J dropped 1 base, with 8 bases sitting between them. The CDR3 loop spans 14 amino acids. Germline loops: CDR1 SGHRS, CDR2 YFSETQ. CDR3 sequence reads: CASSLRVGNTEAFF. CDR3 DNA sequence: TGCGCCAGCAGCTTGCGGGTTGGGAACACTGAAGCTTTCTTT. Supplemented by reference TRBV5-1 and TRBJ1-1, the full variable domain reads KAGVTQTPRYLIKTRGQQVTLSCSPISGHRSVSWYQQTPGQGLQFLFEYFSETQRNKGNFPGRFSGRQFSNSRSEMNVSTLELGDSALYLCASSLRVGNTEAFFGQGTRLTVV.

This clone occurred once. The rearrangement joins TRBV11-2 to TRBJ1-1; D possibly corresponds to TRBD1 (6 bases). The CDR3 length is 13 residues. Germline V CDR1 and CDR2: SGHAT, FQNNGV. V lost 4 bases, J lost 3 bases, and 9 bases lay in between. The CDR3 DNA sequence: TGTGCCAGCAGCTCCCAGGGGTACACTGAAGCTTTCTTT. Amino acid sequence: CASSSQGYTEAFF.

The CDR3 here is CASLIGQGRGQPQHF. CDR3 coding DNA: TGTGCCAGTCTTATCGGACAGGGTCGGGGTCAGCCCCAGCATTTT. V gene TRBV19 combines with J gene TRBJ1-5, with 8 bases aligning to TRBD1. This CDR3 is built from 15 residues. Losses at the gene ends were 8 bases for V and 6 bases for J; bases not matched to a gene: 12. Germline-derived CDR1 and CDR2 are LNHDA and SQIVND (reference sequence).

The chain employs TRBV5-6 and TRBJ1-2, with TRBD1 identical over 8 bases. The trim removed 5 bases at V and 8 bases at J, leaving 11 bases unmatched. CDR3 length: 14 residues. Per germline, CDR1 SGHDT and CDR2 YYEEEE. The DNA of the CDR3 is TGTGCCAGCAGTTCCGGACAGGGAAGATGGGGCTACACCTTC. This gives the protein CASSSGQGRWGYTF. Full variable domain (missing parts from reference TRBV5-6 and TRBJ1-2): DAGVTQSPTHLIKTRGQQVTLRCSPKSGHDTVSWYQQALGQGPQFIFQYYEEEERQRGNFPDRFSGHQFPNYSSELNVNALLLGDSALYLCASSSGQGRWGYTFGSGTRLTVV.

The chain is built from TRBV5-1 and TRBJ2-3; 10 bases match TRBD2. The CDR3 is 14 amino acids. Germline V gene sequence: CDR1 SGHRS, CDR2 YFSETQ. Trimming cost V 4 bases and J 6 bases; bases outside gene matches: 5. The DNA of the CDR3 is TGCGCCAGCAGCCCTGGACTAGCGGACGATACGCAGTATTTT. Translated, it gives CASSPGLADDTQYF.

This clone has only a few counts. This chain links TRBV5-1 with TRBJ2-3; 8 bases are shared with TRBD2. This CDR3 has 13 residues. After removal of 6 bases from V and 1 base from J, the junction contained 1 base not matched to a gene. The germline V gene encodes CDR1 SGHRS and CDR2 YFSETQ. Here the CDR3 reads CASKAGGTDTQYF. The DNA for the CDR3 is TGCGCCAGCAAAGCGGGGGGCACAGATACGCAGTATTTT.

V gene TRBV3-1 (or the pseudogene TRBV3-2) combines with J gene TRBJ2-1; the D gene is possibly TRBD1 (6 bases). The CDR3 totals 15 residues. Per germline, CDR1 LGHDT and CDR2 YNNKEL (reference sequence). V gave up 1 base and J gave up 6 bases, with 13 bases separating them. CDR3 in amino acids: CASSQGTARTNEQFF. The CDR3 DNA reads as TGTGCCAGCAGCCAAGGGACAGCTCGAACCAATGAGCAGTTCTTC.

The chain carries TRBV5-1 and TRBJ1-5; maybe TRBD1 (5 bases). Germline V gene sequence: CDR1 SGHRS, CDR2 YFSETQ. The CDR3 covers 13 residues. Between the trimmed V and J ends, which lost 5 bases and 4 bases, there was a span of 10 bases. CDR3 nucleotides: TGCGCCAGCAGTACTGGGGGGAATCAGCCCCAGCATTTT. Its protein is CASSTGGNQPQHF.